The 11 T cell receptor beta chains below all came from one sample that was sequenced in a study of T cells after yellow fever vaccination. TCRdb called the 5' RACE reads again in MiXCR, with one record for every CDR3 protein. Of about 300,000 distinct CDR3 sequences in the sample, roughly 4% were seen once. The sample was PBMCs, taken 5 days after the yellow fever booster vaccination. These receptor sequences come from a man younger than 35 who received the YFV17D yellow fever vaccine.

This clonotype was observed at least ten times. The chain has TRBV20-1 and TRBJ2-3; perhaps TRBD2 as D (6 bases). V was shortened by 5 bases and J by 5 bases, with 14 bases between the two germline ends. CDR3 size: 13 residues. Germline V gene sequence: CDR1 DFQATT, CDR2 SNEGSKA (reference sequence). CDR3 DNA sequence: TGCAGTGCTGCGGGGTTGCCAGGAGATACGCAGTATTTT. Its translation: CSAAGLPGDTQYF.

This clonotype came up a few times. The chain links TRBV20-1 to TRBJ2-1; 14 bases align to TRBD2. With V trimmed by 6 bases and J by 4 bases, 5 bases remained unmatched. Germline V gene lookup returns CDR1 DFQATT and CDR2 SNEGSKA (reference sequence). The CDR3 loop spans 15 amino acids. The CDR3 reads CSARLAGGPYNEQFF. The DNA of the CDR3 is TGCAGTGCGAGACTAGCGGGGGGGCCATACAATGAGCAGTTCTTC.

The V and J genes are TRBV5-1 and TRBJ2-5; a possible D gene is TRBD2 (5 bases). Between the trimmed V and J ends, which lost 3 bases and 3 bases, there was a span of 9 bases. Germline values: CDR1 SGHRS, CDR2 YFSETQ. The CDR3 covers 13 residues. The chain's CDR3 is CASSYDGKETQYF. Here the CDR3 DNA reads TGCGCCAGCAGCTACGACGGGAAAGAGACCCAGTACTTC.

This clonotype was seen ten or more times. The J gene is TRBJ2-3, the V gene TRBV7-8; D unclear. Germline CDR1 is SGHVS and CDR2 is FQNEAQ. Trimming removed 1 base at V and 0 bases at J, with 8 bases between. This CDR3 is built from 15 residues. This chain's CDR3 is CASSLGLGSTDTQYF. Here the CDR3 DNA reads TGTGCCAGCAGCTTAGGCCTTGGAAGCACAGATACGCAGTATTTT.

This clonotype has a count of ten or more. DNA of the CDR3: TGTGCCAGCAGCCCCCATGGGGGCACTGAAGCTTTCTTT. This encodes CASSPHGGTEAFF. The chain employs TRBV7-9 and TRBJ1-1; possibly TRBD1 for D (5 bases). V lost 5 bases, J lost 4 bases, and 11 bases lay in between. From germline, CDR1 is SEHNR and CDR2 FQNEAQ (reference sequence). The CDR3 extends over 13 amino acids.

This clonotype was recorded a few times. This rearrangement joins TRBV7-2 to TRBJ1-6; a weak D match, TRBD1 (5 bases). The ends were cut back, 1 base at V and 7 bases at J, with 17 bases in the middle. CDR1 is SGHTA and CDR2 is FQGNSA in the germline V gene. This CDR3 region has 17 residues. The CDR3 DNA reads TGTGCCAGCAGCTTAGTATCAGGGATGGTAGGAAATTCACCCCTCCACTTT. Its translation: CASSLVSGMVGNSPLHF.

This clonotype has only a few counts. V and J are TRBV4-1 and TRBJ2-2, with 7 bases matching TRBD2. Looked up from germline, CDR1 is MGHRA and CDR2 is YSYEKL. The CDR3 spans 17 residues. V was pared by 4 bases and J by 4 bases, with 12 bases of the junction left unmatched. The CDR3 is CASSPHGGGSVTGELFF. The CDR3 nucleotides read TGCGCCAGCAGCCCCCATGGGGGGGGTTCAGTCACCGGGGAGCTGTTTTTT.

This clonotype was detected many times. This rearrangement joins TRBV6-4 to TRBJ1-1; maybe TRBD1 (5 bases). The CDR3 has 13 residues. Germline V lookup: CDR1 MRHNA, CDR2 SNTAGT. V gave up 2 bases and J gave up 2 bases, with 6 bases separating them. CDR3 sequence: CASSDRDNTEAFF. The CDR3 bases are TGTGCCAGCAGTGACCGGGACAACACTGAAGCTTTCTTT.

The chain has TRBV10-3 and TRBJ1-5, with D perhaps TRBD1 (5 bases). The V end lost 5 bases, the J end lost 6 bases, and 14 bases lay between the germline ends. The CDR3 sequence is 14 residues long. CDR1 and CDR2 (germline): ENHRY, SYGVKD. The CDR3 DNA sequence: TGTGCCATCAGTCCAGGGTTGGATGGTCAGCCCCAGCATTTT. Translation: CAISPGLDGQPQHF.

This clonotype was observed many times. The rearrangement links TRBV20-1 to TRBJ2-3; D may match TRBD1 or TRBD2 (5 bases each). The germline CDR1 and CDR2 sequences are DFQATT and SNEGSKA (reference sequence). This CDR3 region has 12 residues. CDR3 coding DNA: TGCAGGGCGCGAGGGGCCACAGATACGCAGTATTTT. Its translation is CRARGATDTQYF.

This clonotype occurred a few times. The chain is built from TRBV5-5 and TRBJ2-3, with 7 bases aligning to TRBD2. Germline V gene lookup returns CDR1 SGHKS and CDR2 YYEKEE (reference sequence). CDR3 length equals 14 residues. V trimming: 3 bases; J trimming: 6 bases; junction bases outside the gene matches: 7. CDR3 in DNA: TGTGCCAGCAGCTGGGGAGGGGCTGGTGATACGCAGTATTTT. It translates to CASSWGGAGDTQYF.